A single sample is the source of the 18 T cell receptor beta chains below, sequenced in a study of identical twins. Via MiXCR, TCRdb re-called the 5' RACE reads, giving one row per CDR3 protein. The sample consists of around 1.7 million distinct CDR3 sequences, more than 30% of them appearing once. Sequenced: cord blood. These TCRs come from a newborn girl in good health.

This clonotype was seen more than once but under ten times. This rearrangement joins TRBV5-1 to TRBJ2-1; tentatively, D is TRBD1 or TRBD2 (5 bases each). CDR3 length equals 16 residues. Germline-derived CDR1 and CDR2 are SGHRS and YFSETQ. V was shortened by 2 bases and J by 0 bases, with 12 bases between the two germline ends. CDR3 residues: CASSFGDLSSYNEQFF. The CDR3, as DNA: TGCGCCAGCAGCTTCGGGGACCTTAGCTCCTACAATGAGCAGTTCTTC.

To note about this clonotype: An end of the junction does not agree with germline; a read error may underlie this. CDR3 DNA: TGCGCCAGCAGCTTGGTACCCGGGGCTGACGCTTTCTTT. Protein: CASSLVPGADAFF. The rearrangement links TRBV5-1 to TRBJ1-1, with D perhaps matching TRBD1 (5 bases). From germline, CDR1 is SGHRS and CDR2 YFSETQ. The CDR3 runs to 13 residues.

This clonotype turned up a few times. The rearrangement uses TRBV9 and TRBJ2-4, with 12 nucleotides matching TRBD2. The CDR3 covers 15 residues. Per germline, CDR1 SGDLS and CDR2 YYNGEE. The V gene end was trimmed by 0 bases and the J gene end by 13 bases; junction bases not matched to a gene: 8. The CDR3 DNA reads TGTGCCAGCAGCGTAGCTGCTAGCGGGAGGGGTGAGCAGTACTTC. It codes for CASSVAASGRGEQYF.

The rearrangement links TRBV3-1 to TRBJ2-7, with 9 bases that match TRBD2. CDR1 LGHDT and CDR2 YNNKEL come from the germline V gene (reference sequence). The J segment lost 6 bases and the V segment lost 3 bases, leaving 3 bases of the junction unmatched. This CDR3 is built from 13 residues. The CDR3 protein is CASSQRGGREQYF. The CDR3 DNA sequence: TGTGCCAGCAGCCAGCGGGGGGGCCGCGAGCAGTACTTC.

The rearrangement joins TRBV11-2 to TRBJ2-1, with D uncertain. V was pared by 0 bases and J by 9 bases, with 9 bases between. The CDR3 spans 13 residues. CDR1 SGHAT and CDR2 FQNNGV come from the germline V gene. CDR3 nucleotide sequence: TGTGCCAGCAGCTTAGATTCCCCCGGTGAGCAGTTCTTC. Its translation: CASSLDSPGEQFF.

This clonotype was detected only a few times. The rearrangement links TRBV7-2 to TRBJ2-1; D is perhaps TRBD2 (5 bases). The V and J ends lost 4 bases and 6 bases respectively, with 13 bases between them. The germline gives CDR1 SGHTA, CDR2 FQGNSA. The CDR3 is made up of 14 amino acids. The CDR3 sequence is CASSYRDNANEQFF. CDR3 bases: TGTGCCAGCAGCTACCGGGATAACGCCAATGAGCAGTTCTTC. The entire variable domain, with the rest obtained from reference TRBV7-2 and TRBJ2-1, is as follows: GAGVSQSPSNKVTEKGKDVELRCDPISGHTALYWYRQSLGQGLEFLIYFQGNSAPDKSGLPSDRFSAERTGGSVSTLTIQRTQQEDSAVYLCASSYRDNANEQFFGPGTRLTVL.

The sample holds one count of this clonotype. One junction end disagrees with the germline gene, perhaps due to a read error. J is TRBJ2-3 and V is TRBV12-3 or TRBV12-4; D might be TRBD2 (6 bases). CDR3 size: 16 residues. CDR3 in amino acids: CASSASGTASADAQYF. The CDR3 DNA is TGTGCCAGCAGTGCGTCCGGGACGGCTAGCGCAGATGCGCAGTATTTT.

The CDR3 sequence is CSARARGGNEQFF. The CDR3 DNA reads as TGCAGTGCTAGAGCGCGGGGAGGCAATGAGCAGTTCTTC. V is TRBV20-1 and J is TRBJ2-1, with D perhaps TRBD2 (6 bases). The CDR3 totals 13 residues. Between the trimmed V and J ends, which lost 1 base and 6 bases, there was a span of 10 bases. CDR1 is DFQATT and CDR2 is SNEGSKA in the germline V gene (reference sequence).

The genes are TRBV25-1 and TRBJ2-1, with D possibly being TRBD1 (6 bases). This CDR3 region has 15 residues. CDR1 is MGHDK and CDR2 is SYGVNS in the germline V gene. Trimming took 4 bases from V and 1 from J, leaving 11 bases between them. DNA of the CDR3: TGTGCCAGCAGTGGGGGACATCCTTCCTACAATGAGCAGTTCTTC. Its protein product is CASSGGHPSYNEQFF.

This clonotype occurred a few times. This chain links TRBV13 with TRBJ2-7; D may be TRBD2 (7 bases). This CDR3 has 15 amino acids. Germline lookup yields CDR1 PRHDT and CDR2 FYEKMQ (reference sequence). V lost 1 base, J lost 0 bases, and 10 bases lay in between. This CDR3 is CASSLVRGRSYEQYF. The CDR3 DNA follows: TGTGCCAGCAGCTTAGTGCGGGGGCGCTCCTACGAGCAGTACTTC.

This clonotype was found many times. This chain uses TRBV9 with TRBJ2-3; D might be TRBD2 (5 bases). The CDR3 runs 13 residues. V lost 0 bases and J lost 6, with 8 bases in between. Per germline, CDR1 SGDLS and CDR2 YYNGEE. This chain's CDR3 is CASSVATGDTQYF. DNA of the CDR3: TGTGCCAGCAGCGTAGCTACGGGGGATACGCAGTATTTT.

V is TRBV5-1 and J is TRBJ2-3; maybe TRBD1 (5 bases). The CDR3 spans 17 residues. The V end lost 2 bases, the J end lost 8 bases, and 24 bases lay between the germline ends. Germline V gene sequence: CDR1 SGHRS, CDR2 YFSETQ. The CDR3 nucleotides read TGCGCCAGCAGCTTTGGCTATCCGACAGAGATGAAAAGTACGCAGTATTTT. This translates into CASSFGYPTEMKSTQYF.

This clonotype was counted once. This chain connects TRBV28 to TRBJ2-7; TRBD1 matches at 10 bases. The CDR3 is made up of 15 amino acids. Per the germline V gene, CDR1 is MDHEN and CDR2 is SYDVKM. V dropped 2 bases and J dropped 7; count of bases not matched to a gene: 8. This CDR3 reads CASSLPGTGVWEQYF. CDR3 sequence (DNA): TGTGCCAGCAGTTTACCTGGGACAGGGGTTTGGGAGCAGTACTTC.

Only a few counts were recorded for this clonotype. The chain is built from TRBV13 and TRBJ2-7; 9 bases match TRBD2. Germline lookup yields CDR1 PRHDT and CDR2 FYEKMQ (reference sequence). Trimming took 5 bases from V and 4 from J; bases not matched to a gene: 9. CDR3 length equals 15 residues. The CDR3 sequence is CASSAYSGSAYEQYF. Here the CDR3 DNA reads TGTGCCAGCAGCGCCTATAGCGGGAGCGCTTACGAGCAGTACTTC.

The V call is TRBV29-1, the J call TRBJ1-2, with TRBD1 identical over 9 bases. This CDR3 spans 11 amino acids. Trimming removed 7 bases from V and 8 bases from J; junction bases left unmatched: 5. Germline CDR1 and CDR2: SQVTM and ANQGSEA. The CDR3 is CSDGTGRGYTF. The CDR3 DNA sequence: TGCAGCGATGGGACAGGGCGAGGCTACACCTTC.

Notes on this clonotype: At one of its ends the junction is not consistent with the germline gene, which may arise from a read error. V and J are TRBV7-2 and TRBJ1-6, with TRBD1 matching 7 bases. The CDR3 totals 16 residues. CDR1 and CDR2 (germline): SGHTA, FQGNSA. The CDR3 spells CASSLGQGSYNSPPHF. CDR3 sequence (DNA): TGTGCCAGCAGCTTAGGACAGGGCTCCTATAATTCACCCCCCCACTTT.

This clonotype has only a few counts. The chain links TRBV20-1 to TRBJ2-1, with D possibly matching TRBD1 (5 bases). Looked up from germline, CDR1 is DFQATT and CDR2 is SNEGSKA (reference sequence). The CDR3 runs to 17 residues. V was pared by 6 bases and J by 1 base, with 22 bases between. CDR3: CSATQGYRIESYNEQFF. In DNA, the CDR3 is TGCAGTGCCACGCAGGGATACAGGATAGAGTCCTACAATGAGCAGTTCTTC.

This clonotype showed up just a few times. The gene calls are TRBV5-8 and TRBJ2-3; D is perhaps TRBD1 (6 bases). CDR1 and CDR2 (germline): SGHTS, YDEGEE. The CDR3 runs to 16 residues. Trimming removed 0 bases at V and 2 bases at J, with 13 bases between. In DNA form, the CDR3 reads TGTGCCAGCAGCTTGGGACAGGTTAGGGACACAGATACGCAGTATTTT. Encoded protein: CASSLGQVRDTDTQYF.